The present entry profiles one T cell receptor beta chain with its context. Its antigen remains unidentified. The data derive from a study of T cell responses to AZD1222 COVID-19 vaccine. Study-level points and caveats: Clonal diversity was possibly underestimated, and the donors were mostly white British, with more females.

Repertoires were generated with immunoSEQ multiplex PCR, while TCRdb's copy carries only in-frame clones and drops some. The data show roughly 100,000 clones, approximately 81% seen once. The V and J ends lost 3 bases and 4 bases, in that order; junction bases with no gene match: 13. This CDR3 has 18 amino acids. Germline CDR1 DFQATT, CDR2 SNEGSKA (reference sequence). The starting material was peripheral blood, obtained on day 0 of AZD1222 vaccination. The TCR sequence derives from an adult in good health. The chain employs TRBV20-1 and TRBJ2-6; 9 nucleotides align to TRBD1. CDR3 nucleotide sequence: TGCAGTGCTAGTGCCGAGGGGACAGGGCGTAGAGGGGCCAACGTCCTGACTTTC. Translating it yields CSASAEGTGRRGANVLTF.